Below are 15 T cell receptor beta chains sequenced from a single sample in a study of blood T cell repertoires in COVID-19. Here immunoSEQ multiplex PCR was the method, and the copy in TCRdb shows in-frame clones only, minus some. This repertoire shows a few hundred thousand clones, nearly 90% found once; its top ten account for 1.5% to 2%. The sequenced sample was PBMCs or T cells enriched from blood (not recorded which). These receptors came from a woman in her twenties or thirties who had recovered from COVID-19.

J is TRBJ1-2 and V is TRBV15; D uncertain. Per germline, CDR1 LNHNV and CDR2 YYDKDF (reference sequence). V gave up 0 bases and J gave up 6 bases, with 11 bases separating them. The CDR3 consists of 14 residues. CDR3: CATSRDPSGDGYTF. In nucleotides, the CDR3 is TGTGCCACCAGCAGAGATCCGTCAGGTGATGGCTACACCTTC.

The rearrangement uses TRBV12-3 or TRBV12-4 and TRBJ1-2, with D uncertain. The CDR3 loop spans 10 amino acids. The V gene lost 10 bases and the J gene lost 5 bases, with 8 bases spanning the gap. The CDR3 region is CATSEYGYTF. In DNA form, the CDR3 reads TGTGCCACCTCCGAGTATGGCTACACCTTC.

The rearrangement joins TRBV10-3 to TRBJ2-7; a possible D gene is TRBD1 (6 bases). Trimming took 8 bases from V and 2 from J, leaving 13 bases between them. There are 13 residues in the CDR3. The germline V gene encodes CDR1 ENHRY and CDR2 SYGVKD. CDR3 in amino acids: CAIQGTPTYEQYF. CDR3 in DNA: TGTGCCATCCAGGGGACCCCTACCTACGAGCAGTACTTC.

This chain joins TRBV28 and TRBJ2-7, with TRBD2 as a possible D gene (6 bases). The CDR3 is 15 amino acids. Per germline, CDR1 MDHEN and CDR2 SYDVKM. V lost 5 bases, J lost 6 bases, and 20 bases lay in between. The CDR3 coding sequence is TGTGCCAGCAGTCCGGTAGACGGGGGTGGGCTCGAGCAGTACTTC. Its protein product is CASSPVDGGGLEQYF.

This chain joins TRBV5-6 and TRBJ2-7; TRBD2 might be the D (6 bases). The CDR3 contains 16 residues. The V end was cut by 0 bases, the J end by 3 bases, with 16 bases between. CDR1 SGHDT and CDR2 YYEEEE come from the germline V gene. CDR3 sequence (DNA): TGTGCCAGCAGCTTGGCCGGAAGCGGGCGGCGCTACGAGCAGTACTTC. The encoded protein is CASSLAGSGRRYEQYF. Variable domain in full (rest from reference TRBV5-6 and TRBJ2-7): DAGVTQSPTHLIKTRGQQVTLRCSPKSGHDTVSWYQQALGQGPQFIFQYYEEEERQRGNFPDRFSGHQFPNYSSELNVNALLLGDSALYLCASSLAGSGRRYEQYFGPGTRLTVT.

V usage is TRBV7-8 and J usage is TRBJ1-5; tentative D call: TRBD1 (6 bases). The V and J ends lost 5 bases and 2 bases respectively, with 13 bases between them. Per the germline V gene, CDR1 is SGHVS and CDR2 is FQNEAQ. The CDR3 sequence is 15 residues long. The DNA for the CDR3 is TGTGCCAGCAGCCGAGGGGGAGGAGGCAATCAGCCCCAGCATTTT. As protein: CASSRGGGGNQPQHF.

The V and J genes are TRBV9 and TRBJ2-1; 11 positions match TRBD2. Germline values: CDR1 SGDLS, CDR2 YYNGEE. The length of the CDR3 is 15 residues. Trimming removed 2 bases from V and 7 bases from J; junction bases left unmatched: 5. The CDR3 DNA reads as TGTGCCAGCAGCGTCACTAGCGGGGGTTGGAATGAGCAGTTCTTC. Protein product: CASSVTSGGWNEQFF.

The chain carries TRBV30 and TRBJ1-4, with a tentative D call TRBD1 (6 bases). Germline V gene data show CDR1 as GTSNPN and CDR2 as SVGIG (reference sequence). V was trimmed by 0 bases and J by 0 bases, leaving 11 bases between them. The CDR3 extends over 16 amino acids. The CDR3 spells CAWSVRTATTNEKLFF. In DNA form, the CDR3 reads TGTGCCTGGAGTGTACGGACAGCTACAACTAATGAAAAACTGTTTTTT.

This rearrangement joins TRBV5-1 to TRBJ2-1; 12 bases line up with TRBD2. Trimming took 0 bases from V and 10 from J; bases not matched to a gene: 5. Germline values: CDR1 SGHRS, CDR2 YFSETQ. The CDR3 runs 15 residues. The CDR3: CASSLALAGGGEQFF. As DNA, the CDR3 is TGCGCCAGCAGCTTGGCACTAGCGGGAGGTGGGGAGCAGTTCTTC.

V and J are TRBV7-9 and TRBJ2-3; 8 nucleotides align to TRBD1. The length of the CDR3 is 17 residues. Germline trimming cut 0 bases from V and 4 bases from J; bases unmatched to any gene: 9. The germline CDR1 and CDR2 sequences are SEHNR and FQNEAQ (reference sequence). CDR3 in DNA: TGTGCCAGCAGCTTAGCGCTTTCCGGACAGGGCCCAGATACGCAGTATTTT. Encoded protein: CASSLALSGQGPDTQYF.

V is TRBV27 and J is TRBJ1-6; unclear D gene. Between the trimmed V and J ends, which lost 3 bases and 0 bases, there was a span of 6 bases. CDR1 is MNHEY and CDR2 is SMNVEV in the germline V gene (reference sequence). The CDR3 is made up of 15 amino acids. Here the CDR3 reads CASSFGSSYNSPLHF. CDR3 nucleotides: TGTGCCAGCAGTTTTGGGAGCTCCTATAATTCACCCCTCCACTTT.

The V call is TRBV9, the J call TRBJ1-5, with D hard to call. Germline assignment: CDR1 SGDLS and CDR2 YYNGEE. The CDR3 is 15 residues long. V lost 0 bases and J lost 9, with 16 bases in between. CDR3 DNA: TGTGCCAGCAGCGTAGATACGGCGGGAGGGAGGCCCCAGCATTTT. It specifies CASSVDTAGGRPQHF. Full variable domain (rest looked up from reference TRBV9 and TRBJ1-5): DSGVTQTPKHLITATGQRVTLRCSPRSGDLSVYWYQQSLDQGLQFLIQYYNGEERAKGNILERFSAQQFPDLHSELNLSSLELGDSALYFCASSVDTAGGRPQHFGDGTRLSIL.

The rearrangement joins TRBV2 to TRBJ2-6; possible D gene TRBD1, 6 bases. The CDR3 has 15 amino acids. The V gene's germline CDR1 is SNHLY and CDR2 FYNNEI. V lost 3 bases and J lost 3, with 9 bases in between. The CDR3 here is CASSDRGFGANVLTF. The CDR3 DNA follows: TGTGCCAGCAGTGACAGGGGTTTTGGGGCCAACGTCCTGACTTTC. Complete variable domain (other parts from reference TRBV2 and TRBJ2-6): EPEVTQTPSHQVTQMGQEVILRCVPISNHLYFYWYRQILGQKVEFLVSFYNNEISEKSEIFDDQFSVERPDGSNFTLKIRSTKLEDSAMYFCASSDRGFGANVLTFGAGSRLTVL.

The chain couples TRBV7-2 to TRBJ2-1; D may be TRBD2 (6 bases). The CDR3 spans 14 residues. Germline CDR1 and CDR2: SGHTA and FQGNSA. The ends were cut back, 4 bases at V and 3 bases at J, with 10 bases in the middle. The CDR3 loop reads CASSWDWSYNEQFF. CDR3 coding DNA: TGTGCCAGCAGCTGGGACTGGAGCTACAATGAGCAGTTCTTC.

The CDR3 DNA is TGTGCCAGCAGTGAAGCTACACCAGGGATGAACACTGAAGCTTTCTTT. It translates to CASSEATPGMNTEAFF. The chain combines TRBV2 with TRBJ1-1; maybe TRBD1 (5 bases). Trimming stripped 0 bases from V and 0 bases from J, with 11 bases between. Germline CDR1 reads SNHLY; CDR2 reads FYNNEI. This CDR3 has 16 amino acids.